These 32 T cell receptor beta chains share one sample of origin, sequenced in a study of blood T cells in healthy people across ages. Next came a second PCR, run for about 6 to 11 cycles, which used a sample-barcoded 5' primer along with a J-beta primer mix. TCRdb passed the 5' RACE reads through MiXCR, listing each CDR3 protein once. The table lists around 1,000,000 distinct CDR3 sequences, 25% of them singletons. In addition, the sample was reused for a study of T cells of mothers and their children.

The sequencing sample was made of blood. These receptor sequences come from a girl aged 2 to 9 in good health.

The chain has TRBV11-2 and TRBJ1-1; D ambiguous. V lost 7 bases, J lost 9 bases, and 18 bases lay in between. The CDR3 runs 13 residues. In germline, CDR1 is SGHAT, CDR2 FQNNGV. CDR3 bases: TGTGCCAGCACCCCGGGCGCAGAACTACAAGCTTTCTTT. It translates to CASTPGAELQAFF.

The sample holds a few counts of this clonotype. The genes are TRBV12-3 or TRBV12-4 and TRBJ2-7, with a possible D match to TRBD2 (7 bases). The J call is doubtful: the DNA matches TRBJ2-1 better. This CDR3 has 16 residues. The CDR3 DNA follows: TGTGCCAGCAGTTTCGGGCGGGGGCTATCGAGGAATGAGCAGTTCTTC. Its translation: CASSFGRGLSRNEQFF.

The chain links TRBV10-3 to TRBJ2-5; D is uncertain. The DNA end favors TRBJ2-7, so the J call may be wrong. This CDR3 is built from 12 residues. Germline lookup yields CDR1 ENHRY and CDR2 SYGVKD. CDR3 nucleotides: TGTGCCATCAGTGAGACCGCCTACGAGCAGTACTTC. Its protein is CAISETAYEQYF.

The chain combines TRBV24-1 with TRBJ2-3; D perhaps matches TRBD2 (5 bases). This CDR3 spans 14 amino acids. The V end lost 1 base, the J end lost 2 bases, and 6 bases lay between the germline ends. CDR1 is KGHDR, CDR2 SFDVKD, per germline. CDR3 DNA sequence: TGTGCCACCAGTGATTTAGACTACACAGATACGCAGTATTTT. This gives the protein CATSDLDYTDTQYF.

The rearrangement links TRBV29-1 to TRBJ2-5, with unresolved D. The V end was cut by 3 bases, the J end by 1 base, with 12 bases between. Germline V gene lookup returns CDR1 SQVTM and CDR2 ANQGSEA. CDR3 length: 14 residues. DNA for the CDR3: TGCAGCGTTGAGGGTTTGGCGGTCCAAGAGACCCAGTACTTC. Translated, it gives CSVEGLAVQETQYF.

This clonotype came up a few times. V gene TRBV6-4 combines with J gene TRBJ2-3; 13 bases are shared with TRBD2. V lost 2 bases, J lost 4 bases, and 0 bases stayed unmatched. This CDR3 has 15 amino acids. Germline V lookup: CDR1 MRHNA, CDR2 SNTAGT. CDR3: CASSDTSGGADTQYF. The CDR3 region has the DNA TGTGCCAGCAGTGACACTAGCGGGGGGGCAGATACGCAGTATTTT.

CDR3 sequence (DNA): TGTGCCAGCAGCGTTTCCCCGTCGGAACCAGTTCTCTCCTACGAGCAGTACTTC. Protein product: CASSVSPSEPVLSYEQYF. V usage is TRBV9 and J usage is TRBJ2-7; unclear D gene. Per the germline V gene, CDR1 is SGDLS and CDR2 is YYNGEE. The V and J ends lost 2 bases and 0 bases respectively, with 21 bases between them. The CDR3 totals 18 residues.

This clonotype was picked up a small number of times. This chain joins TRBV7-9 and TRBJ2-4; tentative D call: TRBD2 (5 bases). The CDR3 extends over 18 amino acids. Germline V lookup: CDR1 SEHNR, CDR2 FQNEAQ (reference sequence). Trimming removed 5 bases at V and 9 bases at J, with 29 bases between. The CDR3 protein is CASSPRLGVLGKKSIQYF. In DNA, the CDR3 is TGTGCCAGCAGCCCCCGACTGGGAGTGTTGGGGAAAAAGAGCATTCAGTACTTC.

CDR3 nucleotides: TGTGCCAGCAGTTTTTTTGCGGGAGGGCCCGGCGATACGCAGTATTTT. Translation: CASSFFAGGPGDTQYF. The rearrangement links TRBV28 to TRBJ2-3, with 9 positions matching TRBD2. CDR1 and CDR2 from the germline V gene are MDHEN and SYDVKM. Trimming took 3 bases from V and 6 from J; bases not matched to a gene: 10. The CDR3 has 16 residues.

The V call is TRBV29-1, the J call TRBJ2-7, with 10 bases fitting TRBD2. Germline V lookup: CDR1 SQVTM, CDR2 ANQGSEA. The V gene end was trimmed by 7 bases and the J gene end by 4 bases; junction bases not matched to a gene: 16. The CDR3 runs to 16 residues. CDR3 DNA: TGCAGCGCCACGATATTAGCGGGAGGCGTTCTATACGAGCAGTACTTC. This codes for CSATILAGGVLYEQYF.

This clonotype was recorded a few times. DNA for the CDR3: TGCAGTGGAGGGACCGTTAACGCTCTTTATACGCAGTATTTT. Protein product: CSGGTVNALYTQYF. The chain recombines TRBV20-1 with TRBJ2-3; possibly TRBD1 or TRBD2 for D (5 bases each). V lost 7 bases and J 7 bases, leaving 21 bases between the germline ends. Germline loops: CDR1 DFQATT, CDR2 SNEGSKA (reference sequence). The CDR3 covers 14 residues.

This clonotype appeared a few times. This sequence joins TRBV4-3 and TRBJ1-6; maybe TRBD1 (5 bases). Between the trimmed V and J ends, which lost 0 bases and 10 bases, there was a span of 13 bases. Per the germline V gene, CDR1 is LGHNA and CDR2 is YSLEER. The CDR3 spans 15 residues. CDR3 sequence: CASSQETPGDSPLHF. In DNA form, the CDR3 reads TGCGCCAGCAGCCAAGAAACTCCGGGGGACTCACCCCTCCACTTT.

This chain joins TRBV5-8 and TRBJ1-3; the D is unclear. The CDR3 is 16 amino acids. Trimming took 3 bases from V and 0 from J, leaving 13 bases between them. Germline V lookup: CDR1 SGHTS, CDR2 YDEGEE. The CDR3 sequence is CASSSKTDFSGNTIYF. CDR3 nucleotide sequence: TGTGCCAGCAGCTCCAAGACCGATTTCTCTGGAAACACCATATATTTT.

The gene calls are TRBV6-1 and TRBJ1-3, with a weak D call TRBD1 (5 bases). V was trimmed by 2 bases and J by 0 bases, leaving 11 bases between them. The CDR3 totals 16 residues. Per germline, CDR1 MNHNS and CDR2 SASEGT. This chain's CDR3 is CASSEISGISGNTIYF. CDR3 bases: TGTGCCAGCAGTGAAATTTCAGGGATCTCTGGAAACACCATATATTTT.

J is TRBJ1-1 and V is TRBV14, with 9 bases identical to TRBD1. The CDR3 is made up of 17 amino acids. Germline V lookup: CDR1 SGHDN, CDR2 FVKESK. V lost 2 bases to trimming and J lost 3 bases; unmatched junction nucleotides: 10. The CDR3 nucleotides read TGTGCCAGCAGCCAATATGTTGGGACAGGGATGTACACTGAAGCTTTCTTT. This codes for CASSQYVGTGMYTEAFF.

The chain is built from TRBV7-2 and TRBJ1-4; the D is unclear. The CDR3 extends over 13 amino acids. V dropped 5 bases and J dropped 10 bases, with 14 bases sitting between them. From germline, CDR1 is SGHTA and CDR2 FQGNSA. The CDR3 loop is CASSRRPDGKLFF. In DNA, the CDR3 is TGTGCCAGCAGCCGTCGACCCGACGGAAAACTGTTTTTT. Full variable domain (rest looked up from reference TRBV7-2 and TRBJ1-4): GAGVSQSPSNKVTEKGKDVELRCDPISGHTALYWYRQSLGQGLEFLIYFQGNSAPDKSGLPSDRFSAERTGGSVSTLTIQRTQQEDSAVYLCASSRRPDGKLFFGSGTQLSVL.

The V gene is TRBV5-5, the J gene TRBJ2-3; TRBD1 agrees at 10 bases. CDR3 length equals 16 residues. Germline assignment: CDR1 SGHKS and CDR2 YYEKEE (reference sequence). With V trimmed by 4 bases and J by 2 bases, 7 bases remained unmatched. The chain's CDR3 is CASSVGQGGYTDTQYF. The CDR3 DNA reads TGTGCCAGCAGCGTCGGACAGGGGGGTTACACAGATACGCAGTATTTT.

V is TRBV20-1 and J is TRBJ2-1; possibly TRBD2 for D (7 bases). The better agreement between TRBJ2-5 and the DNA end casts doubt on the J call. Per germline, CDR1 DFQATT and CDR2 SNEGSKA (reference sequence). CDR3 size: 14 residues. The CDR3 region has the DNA TGCAGTGCTAGAGATGGGGGGGCTTCGGAGACCCAGTACTTC. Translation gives CSARDGGASETQYF.

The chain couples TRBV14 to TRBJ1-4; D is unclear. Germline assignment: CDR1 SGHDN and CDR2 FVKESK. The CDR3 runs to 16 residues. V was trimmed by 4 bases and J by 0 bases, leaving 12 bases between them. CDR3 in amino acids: CASSREGLATNEKLFF. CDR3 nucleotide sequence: TGTGCCAGCAGCCGAGAGGGATTAGCAACTAATGAAAAACTGTTTTTT. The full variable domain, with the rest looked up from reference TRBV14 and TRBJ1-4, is EAGVTQFPSHSVIEKGQTVTLRCDPISGHDNLYWYRRVMGKEIKFLLHFVKESKQDESGMPNNRFLAERTGGTYSTLKVQPAELEDSGVYFCASSREGLATNEKLFFGSGTQLSVL.

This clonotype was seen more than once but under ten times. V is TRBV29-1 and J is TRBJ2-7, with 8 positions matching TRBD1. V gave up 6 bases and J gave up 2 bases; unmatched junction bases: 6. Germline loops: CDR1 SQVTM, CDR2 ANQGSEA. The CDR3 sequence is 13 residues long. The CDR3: CSVRGQVTYEQYF. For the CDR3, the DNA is TGCAGCGTGAGGGGACAGGTCACCTACGAGCAGTACTTC.

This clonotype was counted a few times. CDR3 sequence reads: CASSLLRDRGNTEAFF. DNA of the CDR3: TGTGCCAGCAGCTTATTAAGGGACAGGGGGAACACTGAAGCTTTCTTT. J is TRBJ1-1 and V is TRBV7-9, with TRBD1 matching 10 bases. The germline CDR1 and CDR2 sequences are SEHNR and FQNEAQ (reference sequence). The CDR3 loop spans 16 amino acids. The J segment lost 1 base and the V segment lost 2 bases, leaving 4 bases of the junction unmatched. The variable domain in full, completed from reference TRBV7-9 and TRBJ1-1, reads DTGVSQNPRHKITKRGQNVTFRCDPISEHNRLYWYRQTLGQGPEFLTYFQNEAQLEKSRLLSDRFSAERPKGSFSTLEIQRTEQGDSAMYLCASSLLRDRGNTEAFFGQGTRLTVV.

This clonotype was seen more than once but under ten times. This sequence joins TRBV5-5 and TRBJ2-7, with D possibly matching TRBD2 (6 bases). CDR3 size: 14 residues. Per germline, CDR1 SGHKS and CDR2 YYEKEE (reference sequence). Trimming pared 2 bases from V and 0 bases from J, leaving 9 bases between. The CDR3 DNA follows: TGTGCCAGCAGCTTATGGAGGGACTCCTACGAGCAGTACTTC. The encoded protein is CASSLWRDSYEQYF.

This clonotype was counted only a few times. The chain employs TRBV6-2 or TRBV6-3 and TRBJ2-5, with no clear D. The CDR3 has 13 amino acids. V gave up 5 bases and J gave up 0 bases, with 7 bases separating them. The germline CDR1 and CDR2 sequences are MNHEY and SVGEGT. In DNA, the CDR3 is TGTGCCAGCAGTCAACTGTACCAAGAGACCCAGTACTTC. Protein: CASSQLYQETQYF.

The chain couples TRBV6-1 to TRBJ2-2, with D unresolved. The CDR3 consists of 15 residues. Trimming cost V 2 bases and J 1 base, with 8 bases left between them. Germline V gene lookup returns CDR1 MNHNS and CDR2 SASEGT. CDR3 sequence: CASSEMDGNTGELFF. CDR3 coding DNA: TGTGCCAGCAGTGAAATGGACGGGAACACCGGGGAGCTGTTTTTT.

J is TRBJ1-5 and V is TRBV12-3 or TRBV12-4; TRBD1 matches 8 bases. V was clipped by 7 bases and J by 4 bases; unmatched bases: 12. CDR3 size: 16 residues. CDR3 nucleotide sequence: TGTGCCAGCACCTTAGCCGGACAGGGCCCTAATCAGCCCCAGCATTTT. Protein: CASTLAGQGPNQPQHF.

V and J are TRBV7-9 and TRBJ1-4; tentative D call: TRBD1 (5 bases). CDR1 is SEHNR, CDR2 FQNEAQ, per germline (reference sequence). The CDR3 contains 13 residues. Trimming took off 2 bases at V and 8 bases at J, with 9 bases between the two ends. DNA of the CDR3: TGTGCCAGCAGCTTATGGGAGGGGGAAAAACTGTTTTTT. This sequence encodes CASSLWEGEKLFF.

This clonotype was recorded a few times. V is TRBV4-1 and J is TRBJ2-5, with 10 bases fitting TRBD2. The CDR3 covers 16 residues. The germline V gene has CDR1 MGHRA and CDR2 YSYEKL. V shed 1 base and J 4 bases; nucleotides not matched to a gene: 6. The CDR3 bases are TGCGCCAGCAGCCAAGTGAGCGGGAGGGTCGGAGAGACCCAGTACTTC. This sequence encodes CASSQVSGRVGETQYF.

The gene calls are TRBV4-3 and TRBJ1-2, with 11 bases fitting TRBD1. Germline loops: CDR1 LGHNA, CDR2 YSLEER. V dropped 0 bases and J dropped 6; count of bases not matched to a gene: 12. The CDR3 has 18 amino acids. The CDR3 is CASSQDIGTGGFGHGYTF. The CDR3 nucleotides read TGCGCCAGCAGCCAAGATATTGGGACAGGGGGGTTTGGACATGGCTACACCTTC.

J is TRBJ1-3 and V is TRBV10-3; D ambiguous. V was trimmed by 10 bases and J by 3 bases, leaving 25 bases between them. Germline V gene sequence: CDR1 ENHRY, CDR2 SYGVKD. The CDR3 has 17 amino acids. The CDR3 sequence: CATGNLLIQADGNTIYF. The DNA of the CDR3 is TGTGCCACGGGAAACCTCCTTATCCAGGCTGATGGAAACACCATATATTTT.

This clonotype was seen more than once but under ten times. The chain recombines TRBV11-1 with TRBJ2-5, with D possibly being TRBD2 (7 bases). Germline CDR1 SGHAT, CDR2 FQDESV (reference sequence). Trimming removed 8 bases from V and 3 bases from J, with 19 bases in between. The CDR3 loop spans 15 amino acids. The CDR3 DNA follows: TGTGCCAGCCAGCTCGGGGGGCTAGGAGAAGAGACCCAGTACTTC. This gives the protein CASQLGGLGEETQYF.

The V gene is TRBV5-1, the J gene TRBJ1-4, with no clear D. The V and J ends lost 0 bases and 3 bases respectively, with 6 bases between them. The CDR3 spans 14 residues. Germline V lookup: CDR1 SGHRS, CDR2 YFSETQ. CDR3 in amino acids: CASSLEEANEKLFF. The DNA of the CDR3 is TGCGCCAGCAGCTTGGAGGAGGCTAATGAAAAACTGTTTTTT.

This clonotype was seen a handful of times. The CDR3 DNA reads as TGTGCCAGCAGCTTGCAGCGGGAGTGGAGTACGCAGTATTTT. It specifies CASSLQREWSTQYF. The chain joins TRBV5-6 to TRBJ2-3; 8 bases match TRBD2. CDR3 size: 14 residues. The junction had 6 bases not matched to a gene; V was cut back by 1 base and J by 8 bases. From germline, CDR1 is SGHDT and CDR2 YYEEEE.